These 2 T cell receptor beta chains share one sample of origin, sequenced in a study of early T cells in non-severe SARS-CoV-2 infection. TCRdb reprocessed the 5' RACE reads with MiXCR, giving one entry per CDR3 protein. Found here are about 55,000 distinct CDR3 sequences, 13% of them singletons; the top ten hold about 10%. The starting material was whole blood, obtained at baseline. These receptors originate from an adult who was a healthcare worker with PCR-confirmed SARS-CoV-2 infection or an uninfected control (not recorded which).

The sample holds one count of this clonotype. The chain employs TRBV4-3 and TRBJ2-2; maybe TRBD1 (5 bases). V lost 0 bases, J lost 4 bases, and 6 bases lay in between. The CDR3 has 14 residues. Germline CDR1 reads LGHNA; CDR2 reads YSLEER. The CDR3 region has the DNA TGCGCCAGCAGCCAAGATGGGGCCACCGGGGAGCTGTTTTTT. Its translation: CASSQDGATGELFF.

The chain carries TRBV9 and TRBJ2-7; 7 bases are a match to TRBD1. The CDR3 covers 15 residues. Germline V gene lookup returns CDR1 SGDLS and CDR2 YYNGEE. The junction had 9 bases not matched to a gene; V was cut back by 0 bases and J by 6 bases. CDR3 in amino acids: CASSVDGTVRGEQYF. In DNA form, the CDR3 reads TGTGCCAGCAGCGTAGATGGGACAGTTCGAGGCGAGCAGTACTTC.